One sample yielded the 13 T cell receptor beta chains listed below, sequenced in a study of blood T cell repertoires in COVID-19 (dated by TCRdb to about 2020). The library was generated by the immunoSEQ multiplex PCR assay. Here the immuneACCESS table is served through TCRdb, limited to in-frame sequences with V and J called. Missing clones are a known gap in these copies; in checked studies unresolved V genes cover under half, and the rest lacks a known reason. The sample has roughly 300,000 clones on record, 87% of them singletons. Less than 6% of the sample is held by the ten biggest clonotypes. The sample comprised PBMCs or T cells enriched from blood (not recorded which). The source is a woman aged 30 to 39 who had recovered from COVID-19.

V is TRBV20-1 and J is TRBJ2-7; D perhaps matches TRBD1 (6 bases). The CDR3 has 14 residues. Germline CDR1 is DFQATT and CDR2 is SNEGSKA (reference sequence). Between the trimmed V and J ends, which lost 3 bases and 5 bases, there was a span of 17 bases. Here the CDR3 DNA reads TGCAGTGCTAGTCTCAGGGGAAGGTTGAACGAGCAGTACTTC. Amino acids: CSASLRGRLNEQYF.

V is TRBV5-1 and J is TRBJ1-2, with D possibly being TRBD1 (6 bases). This CDR3 comprises 16 residues. V was shortened by 3 bases and J by 8 bases, with 23 bases between the two germline ends. The V gene's germline CDR1 is SGHRS and CDR2 YFSETQ. The CDR3 here is CASSSMPGVMGEGYTF. As DNA, the CDR3 is TGCGCCAGCAGCTCGATGCCAGGGGTTATGGGAGAGGGCTACACCTTC. Full variable domain (missing parts from reference TRBV5-1 and TRBJ1-2): KAGVTQTPRYLIKTRGQQVTLSCSPISGHRSVSWYQQTPGQGLQFLFEYFSETQRNKGNFPGRFSGRQFSNSRSEMNVSTLELGDSALYLCASSSMPGVMGEGYTFGSGTRLTVV.

CDR3 sequence reads: CAWSGQRGGWNEQFF. CDR3 DNA: TGTGCCTGGAGTGGACAGCGGGGGGGCTGGAATGAGCAGTTCTTC. The V gene is TRBV30, the J gene TRBJ2-1, with 10 bases fitting TRBD2. There are 15 residues in the CDR3. The germline V gene encodes CDR1 GTSNPN and CDR2 SVGIG (reference sequence). The trim removed 1 base at V and 7 bases at J, leaving 7 bases unmatched.

The rearrangement links TRBV19 to TRBJ2-3; TRBD1 matches 7 bases. The CDR3 has 15 residues. Unmatched junction bases numbered 5, after V lost 2 bases and J lost 3 bases. Germline CDR1 LNHDA, CDR2 SQIVND (reference sequence). The CDR3 loop reads CASSIQTGSTDTQYF. CDR3 bases: TGTGCCAGTAGTATACAGACAGGGAGTACAGATACGCAGTATTTT.

The chain couples TRBV29-1 to TRBJ1-2; D perhaps matches TRBD1 (6 bases). The CDR3 totals 13 residues. Per the germline V gene, CDR1 is SQVTM and CDR2 is ANQGSEA. Trimming pared 6 bases from V and 7 bases from J, leaving 18 bases between. CDR3 in DNA: TGCAGCGTGGATTTAACAGGGTTCTCTGGCTACACCTTC. Translated: CSVDLTGFSGYTF.

The V and J genes are TRBV4-1 and TRBJ1-6; D is undetermined. CDR1 and CDR2 from the germline V gene are MGHRA and YSYEKL. This CDR3 has 18 residues. The ends were cut back, 0 bases at V and 4 bases at J, with 16 bases in the middle. The CDR3 DNA sequence: TGCGCCAGCAGCCAAGATGCCGGATCTGGGCCATATAATTCACCCCTCCACTTT. Amino acids: CASSQDAGSGPYNSPLHF.

The sample holds one count of this clone. This chain uses TRBV6-5 with TRBJ1-2, with 9 positions matching TRBD1. Germline CDR1 and CDR2: MNHEY and SVGAGI. V was clipped by 8 bases and J by 4 bases; unmatched bases: 11. The CDR3 loop spans 15 amino acids. The CDR3 loop is CASGDPDRGGYGYTF. The CDR3 DNA is TGTGCCAGCGGGGACCCGGACAGGGGAGGCTATGGCTACACCTTC.

This clone was seen more than once but under ten times. CDR3 in amino acids: CASTPTSHRNTEAFF. The CDR3 coding sequence is TGTGCCAGCACCCCCACATCGCACCGGAACACTGAAGCTTTCTTT. The chain links TRBV5-8 to TRBJ1-1, with unresolved D. The V end was cut by 6 bases, the J end by 1 base, with 16 bases between. This CDR3 comprises 15 residues. CDR1 is SGHTS, CDR2 YDEGEE, per germline.

This chain uses TRBV25-1 with TRBJ2-1; 12 bases are shared with TRBD2. Germline values: CDR1 MGHDK, CDR2 SYGVNS. With V trimmed by 4 bases and J by 5 bases, 6 bases remained unmatched. The CDR3 runs 16 residues. The CDR3 DNA is TGTGCCAGCAGTGGGGGGACTAGCGGGTGGAACAATGAGCAGTTCTTC. As protein: CASSGGTSGWNNEQFF.

The J gene is TRBJ2-2, the V gene TRBV7-2; 13 nucleotides agree with TRBD2. CDR1 and CDR2 from the germline V gene are SGHTA and FQGNSA. The CDR3 sequence is 18 residues long. V lost 2 bases to trimming and J lost 1 base; unmatched junction nucleotides: 4. CDR3 protein: CASSLLRLAGGNTGELFF. The CDR3 nucleotides read TGTGCCAGCAGCTTACTTCGACTAGCGGGGGGGAACACCGGGGAGCTGTTTTTT.

This rearrangement joins TRBV7-9 to TRBJ2-1; 10 positions agree with TRBD1. This CDR3 is 16 amino acids long. Germline V gene data show CDR1 as SEHNR and CDR2 as FQNEAQ (reference sequence). With V trimmed by 1 base and J by 9 bases, 9 bases remained unmatched. CDR3 sequence: CASSLVPGTGDSEQFF. The CDR3 region has the DNA TGTGCCAGCAGCTTAGTCCCCGGGACAGGGGATAGTGAGCAGTTCTTC.

The chain carries TRBV27 and TRBJ2-1; 8 bases match TRBD1. The CDR3 spans 17 residues. J lost 3 bases, V lost 6 bases, and 13 bases had no gene match. Per the germline V gene, CDR1 is MNHEY and CDR2 is SMNVEV (reference sequence). The CDR3 here is CASSLRGPRIIYNEQFF. The CDR3 DNA reads TGTGCCAGCAGCCTCAGGGGGCCCCGCATTATCTACAATGAGCAGTTCTTC.

This clone was counted only a few times. The chain has TRBV19 and TRBJ1-6, with 7 bases lining up with TRBD1. J was trimmed by 10 bases and V by 5 bases; bases with no gene match: 8. The CDR3 contains 14 residues. Germline V gene lookup returns CDR1 LNHDA and CDR2 SQIVND (reference sequence). The CDR3 nucleotides read TGTGCCAGTAGTCCGAGGACAGGACAATCACCCCTCCACTTT. Amino acid sequence: CASSPRTGQSPLHF. Filled out from reference TRBV19 and TRBJ1-6, the complete variable domain reads DGGITQSPKYLFRKEGQNVTLSCEQNLNHDAMYWYRQDPGQGLRLIYYSQIVNDFQKGDIAEGYSVSREKKESFPLTVTSAQKNPTAFYLCASSPRTGQSPLHFGNGTRLTVT.